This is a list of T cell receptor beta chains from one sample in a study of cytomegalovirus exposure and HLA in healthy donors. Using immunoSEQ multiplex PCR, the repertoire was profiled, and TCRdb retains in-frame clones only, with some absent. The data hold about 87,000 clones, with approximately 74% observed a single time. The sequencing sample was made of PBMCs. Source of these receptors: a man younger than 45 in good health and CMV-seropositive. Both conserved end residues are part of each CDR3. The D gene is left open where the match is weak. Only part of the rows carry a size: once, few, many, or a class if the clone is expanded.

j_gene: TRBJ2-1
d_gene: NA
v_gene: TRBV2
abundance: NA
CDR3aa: CASSVSGTGLSNEQFF
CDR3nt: TGTGCCAGCAGTGTAAGCGGGACAGGCCTGTCCAATGAGCAGTTCTTC

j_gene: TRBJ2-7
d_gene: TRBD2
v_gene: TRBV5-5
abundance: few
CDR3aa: CASSSLAGANKGEQYF
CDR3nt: TGTGCCAGCAGCTCCCTAGCGGGGGCCAACAAGGGGGAGCAGTACTTC

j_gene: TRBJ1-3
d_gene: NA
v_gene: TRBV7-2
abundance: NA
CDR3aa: CASRPEGPGWERTGNTIYF
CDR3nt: TGTGCCAGCAGGCCGGAGGGGCCAGGCTGGGAGAGGACTGGAAACACCATATATTTT

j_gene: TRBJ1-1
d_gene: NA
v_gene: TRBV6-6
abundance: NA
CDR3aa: CASSYAMNTEAFF
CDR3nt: TGTGCCAGCAGTTACGCTATGAACACTGAAGCTTTCTTT

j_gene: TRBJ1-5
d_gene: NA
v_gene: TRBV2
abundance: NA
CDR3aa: CASSVGQIINQPQHF
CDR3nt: TGTGCCAGCAGTGTGGGGCAGATTATCAATCAGCCCCAGCATTTT

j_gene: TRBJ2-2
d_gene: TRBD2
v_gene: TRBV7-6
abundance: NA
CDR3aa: CASSQTSGAETGELFF
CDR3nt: TGTGCCAGCAGCCAGACTAGCGGGGCGGAGACCGGGGAGCTGTTTTTT

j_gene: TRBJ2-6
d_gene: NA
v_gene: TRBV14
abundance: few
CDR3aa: CASSPTRGSGGANVLTF
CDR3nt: TGTGCCAGCAGCCCCACCAGGGGTTCAGGCGGGGCCAACGTCCTGACTTTC

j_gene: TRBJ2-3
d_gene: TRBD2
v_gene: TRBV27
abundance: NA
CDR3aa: CASSPRWRELTDTQYF
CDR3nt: TGTGCCAGCAGTCCCCGCTGGCGGGAGTTGACAGATACGCAGTATTTT

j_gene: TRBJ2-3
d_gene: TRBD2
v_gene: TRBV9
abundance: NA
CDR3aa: CASSEGLAGGLSSTDTQYF
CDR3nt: TGTGCCAGCAGCGAGGGACTAGCGGGAGGGCTGAGCAGCACAGATACGCAGTATTTT

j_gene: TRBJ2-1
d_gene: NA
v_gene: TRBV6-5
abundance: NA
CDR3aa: CASSRGSGSNEQFF
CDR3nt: TGTGCCAGCAGTAGAGGGTCAGGTTCGAATGAGCAGTTCTTC

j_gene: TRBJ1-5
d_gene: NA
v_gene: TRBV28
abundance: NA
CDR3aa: CASSATLTRNQPQHF
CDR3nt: TGTGCCAGCAGTGCAACTTTGACAAGAAATCAGCCCCAGCATTTT